The T cell receptor beta chain under discussion was sequenced for a study of regulatory T cells in long-lasting Graves disease. Study context: Antithyroid drugs had been taken by newly diagnosed Graves' patients for under 3 months.

For TCR beta, libraries came from iRepertoire HTBI primers and Arm-PCR of CDR3 regions. One entry per CDR3 protein, called by TCRdb with MiXCR from the multiplex PCR reads. The sample includes more than 400,000 distinct CDR3 sequences, about 17% of them seen just once. Time point here: newly diagnosed GD, antithyroid drugs for less than 3 months. From PBMCs, RNA was extracted and then used to make the TCR library. This clonotype was counted ten times or more. Germline loops: CDR1 SNHLY, CDR2 FYNNEI. The CDR3 spans 13 residues. Trimming cost V 6 bases and J 6 bases, with 14 bases left between them. These same records also appear under a second study, on T cells in Graves' hyperthyroidism and ophthalmopathy. That study adds: Peripheral blood also featured most of the thyroid clonotypes expanded above 0.001.

The sequence derives from a woman in her 30s with Graves disease. The specimen comprised peripheral blood mononuclear cells (PBMCs), sampled at new diagnosis, from a patient treated with antithyroid drugs. This chain links TRBV2 with TRBJ1-2; no definite D call. In DNA, the CDR3 is TGTGCCAGCAGCGCAACCTCATCCGATGGCTACACCTTC. It yields the protein CASSATSSDGYTF.